This T cell receptor beta chain originates from a study of cytomegalovirus exposure and HLA in healthy donors. Study results and limitations: An Asian-associated ancestry cluster reportedly showed fewer N-insertions than the approximately 600-donor mean in a later analysis. Segments of the TCR beta V type were, in most cases, productive about 90% or about 30% of the time in an earlier analysis.

Worth noting for this clone: Its matching antigen is unknown.

The CDR3 sequence is 15 residues long. Germline-derived CDR1 and CDR2 are GTSNPN and SVGIG (reference sequence). V lost 2 bases and J lost 1, with 14 bases in between. With 60 Vbeta and 13 Jbeta primers, the PCR was carried out. The protocol was immunoSEQ multiplex PCR, while the TCRdb copy is restricted to in-frame clones and leaves out a portion. The table has some 180,000 clones, 82% seen once. V and J are TRBV30 and TRBJ1-1; tentatively, D is TRBD1 (5 bases). The TCR sequence derives from a man between 40 and 49 years old in good health and CMV-seronegative. Sequencing used PBMCs. CDR3 bases: TGTGCCTGGAGTCGAGCAGGGCAGGCGAACACTGAAGCTTTCTTT. Translation gives CAWSRAGQANTEAFF. Based on the CDR3 plus reference TRBV30 and TRBJ1-1, the full variable domain is SQTIHQWPATLVQPVGSPLSLECTVEGTSNPNLYWYRQAAGRGLQLLFYSVGIGQISSEVPQNLSASRPQDRQFILSSKKLLLSDSGFYLCAWSRAGQANTEAFFGQGTRLTVV.